The 21 T cell receptor beta chains reported below all come from one sample, sequenced in a study of T cell responses to AZD1222 COVID-19 vaccine. Only in-frame clones appear in the TCRdb table, and some are missing; sequencing was by immunoSEQ multiplex PCR. The sample lists some 200,000 clones; over 85% were seen once. Here the sequenced sample was peripheral blood, taken on day 0 of AZD1222 vaccination. The origin of the receptors is an adult in good health.

The V gene is TRBV6-1, the J gene TRBJ1-6; D uncertain. This CDR3 is built from 15 residues. CDR1 and CDR2 (germline): MNHNS, SASEGT. V was cut by 3 bases and J by 7 bases, with 13 bases left in between. CDR3 nucleotide sequence: TGTGCCAGCAGTGAGCTAGTCGGAAAGAATTCACCCCTCCACTTT. Protein: CASSELVGKNSPLHF.

The rearrangement joins TRBV19 to TRBJ1-5; D call uncertain. Germline V lookup: CDR1 LNHDA, CDR2 SQIVND (reference sequence). The CDR3 contains 13 residues. The ends were cut back, 11 bases at V and 3 bases at J, with 14 bases in the middle. The CDR3 coding sequence is TGTGCCGTAGCGACAATGATCAATCAGCCCCAGCATTTT. As protein: CAVATMINQPQHF.

The chain uses TRBV6-5 and TRBJ1-1, with D unresolved. V was trimmed by 6 bases and J by 0 bases, leaving 14 bases between them. Per germline, CDR1 MNHEY and CDR2 SVGAGI. The CDR3 spans 15 residues. CDR3 in amino acids: CASRESDWVNTEAFF. Here the CDR3 DNA reads TGTGCCAGCAGGGAGTCAGATTGGGTGAACACTGAAGCTTTCTTT.

This sequence joins TRBV30 and TRBJ2-7; D unclear. This CDR3 is built from 13 residues. Trimming cost V 1 base and J 3 bases, with 10 bases left between them. CDR1 GTSNPN and CDR2 SVGIG come from the germline V gene (reference sequence). CDR3 in DNA: TGTGCCTGGAGTGAAGGAGAAGGCTACGAGCAGTACTTC. Encoded protein: CAWSEGEGYEQYF.

This clone was recorded only once. The gene calls are TRBV11-2 and TRBJ2-3, with 8 bases matching TRBD2. Germline CDR1 reads SGHAT; CDR2 reads FQNNGV. The trim removed 5 bases at V and 2 bases at J, leaving 6 bases unmatched. The CDR3 contains 15 residues. The CDR3 loop is CASSPGRGVTDTQYF. The CDR3 DNA follows: TGTGCCAGCAGCCCCGGGCGGGGGGTCACAGATACGCAGTATTTT.

The V gene is TRBV27, the J gene TRBJ1-1, with a possible D match to TRBD1 (6 bases). CDR1 is MNHEY, CDR2 SMNVEV, per germline (reference sequence). The CDR3 length is 15 residues. With 4 bases removed from V and 5 bases from J, the gap between germline ends came to 17 bases. The CDR3 region has the DNA TGTGCCAGCAGTTCACCCGGAGGGGGGCTAACTGAAGCTTTCTTT. As protein: CASSSPGGGLTEAFF.

The genes are TRBV5-8 and TRBJ2-7; no clear D. The CDR3 spans 15 residues. The germline gives CDR1 SGHTS, CDR2 YDEGEE. Trimming pared 0 bases from V and 2 bases from J, leaving 12 bases between. For the CDR3, the DNA is TGTGCCAGCAGCTTGGAAGCCGGACGCACCTACGAGCAGTACTTC. It encodes CASSLEAGRTYEQYF.

The chain couples TRBV28 to TRBJ2-5; weak D call: TRBD1 (6 bases). V was clipped by 2 bases and J by 5 bases, with 21 bases between them. Germline lookup yields CDR1 MDHEN and CDR2 SYDVKM. This CDR3 comprises 17 residues. The CDR3 reads CASSLVTPYRVWETQYF. The CDR3 DNA reads as TGTGCCAGCAGTTTAGTAACACCTTACAGGGTTTGGGAGACCCAGTACTTC.

The chain recombines TRBV6-1 with TRBJ1-2; D may be TRBD1 (5 bases). V lost 2 bases and J lost 11, with 15 bases in between. Per germline, CDR1 MNHNS and CDR2 SASEGT. The CDR3 sequence is 13 residues long. The CDR3 is CASSEYQGKVYTF. The CDR3 region has the DNA TGTGCCAGCAGTGAATATCAGGGAAAGGTTTACACCTTC.

The rearrangement links TRBV19 to TRBJ1-5; 9 bases are a match to TRBD1. V gave up 6 bases and J gave up 2 bases; unmatched junction bases: 5. The CDR3 runs 15 residues. Germline loops: CDR1 LNHDA, CDR2 SQIVND (reference sequence). The CDR3 loop reads CASSLGQGGNQPQHF. The CDR3 DNA sequence: TGTGCCAGTAGCTTGGGACAGGGCGGCAATCAGCCCCAGCATTTT.

A single count supports this clone. The rearrangement uses TRBV7-2 and TRBJ2-7; D is possibly TRBD2 (6 bases). Trimming removed 1 base at V and 0 bases at J, with 10 bases between. Germline-derived CDR1 and CDR2 are SGHTA and FQGNSA. The CDR3 has 15 amino acids. The CDR3 spells CASSLGAGPSYEQYF. CDR3 bases: TGTGCCAGCAGCTTAGGGGCGGGGCCCTCCTACGAGCAGTACTTC.

This CDR3 reads CASSRDISNTGELFF. Here the CDR3 DNA reads TGTGCCAGCAGCAGGGACATATCGAACACCGGGGAGCTGTTTTTT. J is TRBJ2-2 and V is TRBV5-5; the D gene is possibly TRBD1 (6 bases). V lost 4 bases and J lost 0, with 10 bases in between. This CDR3 is 15 amino acids long. CDR1 and CDR2 from the germline V gene are SGHKS and YYEKEE (reference sequence).

This clone was observed once. The rearrangement joins TRBV5-1 to TRBJ2-1; 13 bases match TRBD2. Germline loops: CDR1 SGHRS, CDR2 YFSETQ. Trimming cost V 3 bases and J 7 bases; bases outside gene matches: 4. The CDR3 is 15 amino acids. DNA for the CDR3: TGCGCCAGCAGCTGGGGACTAGCGGGGTTTAATGAGCAGTTCTTC. Translating gives CASSWGLAGFNEQFF.

The genes are TRBV12-3 or TRBV12-4 and TRBJ1-1, with D possibly being TRBD1 (6 bases). CDR3 size: 13 residues. V was shortened by 7 bases and J by 4 bases, with 13 bases between the two germline ends. The CDR3: CASKITGITEAFF. Written as DNA, the CDR3 is TGTGCCAGCAAAATAACAGGGATCACTGAAGCTTTCTTT.

CDR3 amino acids: CAIPGTVNYGYTF. In DNA, the CDR3 is TGTGCCATTCCCGGGACAGTAAACTATGGCTACACCTTC. V gene TRBV10-3 combines with J gene TRBJ1-2; 7 nucleotides line up with TRBD1. The CDR3 length is 13 residues. The germline V gene encodes CDR1 ENHRY and CDR2 SYGVKD. With 9 bases clipped from V and 2 bases from J, the junction kept 6 bases outside the gene matches.

The chain uses TRBV15 and TRBJ2-1; 9 bases are a match to TRBD1. Trimming took 0 bases from V and 7 from J; bases not matched to a gene: 7. This CDR3 spans 16 amino acids. CDR1 is LNHNV, CDR2 YYDKDF, per germline (reference sequence). The CDR3 DNA reads TGTGCCACCAGCAGAGATGGGGGGACAGGGATGAATGAGCAGTTCTTC. It specifies CATSRDGGTGMNEQFF.

The genes are TRBV18 and TRBJ1-2; 10 bases match TRBD1. V shed 3 bases and J 7 bases; nucleotides not matched to a gene: 5. Germline values: CDR1 KGHSH, CDR2 LQKENI. This CDR3 comprises 14 residues. The CDR3 DNA follows: TGTGCCAGCTCACCGGGACAGGGGTCGGTTGGCTACACCTTC. The encoded protein is CASSPGQGSVGYTF.

The chain joins TRBV5-1 to TRBJ1-1; D is uncertain. This CDR3 has 13 amino acids. Germline V lookup: CDR1 SGHRS, CDR2 YFSETQ. Trimming removed 2 bases from V and 6 bases from J, with 11 bases in between. The CDR3 nucleotides are TGCGCCAGCAGCTTAAACAGAAACTCTGAAGCTTTCTTT. It is translated as CASSLNRNSEAFF.

The chain links TRBV3-1 (or the pseudogene TRBV3-2) to TRBJ1-1, with 8 positions matching TRBD1. With 4 bases clipped from V and 5 bases from J, the junction kept 6 bases outside the gene matches. Germline V gives CDR1 LGHDT, CDR2 YNNKEL (reference sequence). The CDR3 runs 14 residues. CDR3 nucleotide sequence: TGTGCCAGCAGCCGCCCAGGGGGCCGGACTGAAGCTTTCTTT. It translates to CASSRPGGRTEAFF.

The chain carries TRBV11-2 and TRBJ1-5; no clear D. The CDR3 has 15 residues. Between the trimmed V and J ends, which lost 1 base and 0 bases, there was a span of 7 bases. Germline loops: CDR1 SGHAT, CDR2 FQNNGV. The CDR3 is CASSLGTTSNQPQHF. Here the CDR3 DNA reads TGTGCCAGCAGCTTAGGGACGACTAGCAATCAGCCCCAGCATTTT.

This sequence joins TRBV19 and TRBJ1-5; 7 nucleotides match TRBD1. Trimming removed 5 bases from V and 6 bases from J; junction bases left unmatched: 4. The germline V gene has CDR1 LNHDA and CDR2 SQIVND (reference sequence). The CDR3 loop spans 13 amino acids. CDR3 sequence reads: CASSENRGQPQHF. CDR3 coding DNA: TGTGCCAGTAGTGAAAACAGGGGTCAGCCCCAGCATTTT. Filled out from reference TRBV19 and TRBJ1-5, the complete variable domain reads DGGITQSPKYLFRKEGQNVTLSCEQNLNHDAMYWYRQDPGQGLRLIYYSQIVNDFQKGDIAEGYSVSREKKESFPLTVTSAQKNPTAFYLCASSENRGQPQHFGDGTRLSIL.